Sequencing of this TCR beta chain was carried out in a study of human T cells and chemical hapten exposure. In the study overall: Diphenylcyclopropenone doses were given weekly to the scalps of patients across the approximately 24-week study.

The time point here: pre-sensitization, week 0. Treatment in this sample: therapeutic diphenylcyclopropenone sensitization with weekly scalp DPC. This clonotype turned up a few times. The ends were cut back, 5 bases at V and 1 base at J, with 20 bases in the middle. Germline values: CDR1 DFQATT, CDR2 SNEGSKA (reference sequence). The CDR3 sequence is 16 residues long. TCRdb re-derived calls from the RACE reads in MiXCR, one entry per CDR3 protein. Among 300,000 to 450,000 distinct CDR3 sequences listed, about 5.4% were seen once. This chain connects TRBV20-1 to TRBJ1-1; a possible D gene is TRBD1 (6 bases). The material sequenced was whole blood, taken in connection with sensitization to the hapten diphenylcyclopropenone (DPC). This clonotype originated in a woman under 30 with alopecia areata. Some clones in this sample may be carry-over from other donors' samples. The CDR3 protein is CSAATGWVWGNTEAFF. In DNA, the CDR3 is TGCAGTGCTGCAACAGGGTGGGTTTGGGGGAACACTGAAGCTTTCTTT.